This is a list of T cell receptor beta chains from one sample in a study of blood T cell repertoires in COVID-19. The data were produced by immunoSEQ multiplex PCR, yet TCRdb's version contains in-frame clones alone and is incomplete. The repertoire includes a few hundred thousand clones, around nine tenths of them detected once, and approximately 4.1% sits in the top ten. What was sequenced was peripheral blood. These receptors originate from a woman aged 55-69 years with COVID-19, enrolled during active disease. Each CDR3 is given with its conserved first and last residue. Each record gives: CDR3 protein, CDR3 DNA, V gene, D gene, clone size, J gene. The D gene is left open where the match is weak. Not all rows give a size; the values are once, few, many and, for expanded clones, a class.

CASRMRDSGFTEAFF TGTGCCAGCAGGATGCGGGATTCGGGGTTCACTGAAGCTTTCTTT TRBV7-2 NA NA TRBJ1-1
CASSLGPGTVNEKLFF TGTGCCAGCAGTCTGGGGCCGGGGACAGTTAATGAAAAACTGTTTTTT TRBV27 TRBD1 NA TRBJ1-4
CASSYRQEAQPQHF TGTGCCAGCAGTTACCGACAGGAGGCTCAGCCCCAGCATTTT TRBV6-5 NA NA TRBJ1-5
CASSLVRQRYSPLHF TGTGCCAGCAGCTTAGTTCGACAGCGTTATTCACCCCTCCACTTT TRBV11-2 NA once TRBJ1-6
CATSGTGYNEQFF TGTGCCACCTCCGGGACAGGGTACAATGAGCAGTTCTTC TRBV19 TRBD1 NA TRBJ2-1
CASSQVEGGELFF TGTGCCAGCAGCCAAGTCGAGGGCGGGGAGCTGTTTTTT TRBV16 NA NA TRBJ2-2
CASSPRDRGRDEQFF TGTGCCAGCAGTCCCCGGGACAGGGGTAGGGATGAGCAGTTCTTC TRBV28 TRBD1 NA TRBJ2-1
CASSLGQNTGELFF TGTGCCAGCAGTTTGGGACAGAACACCGGGGAGCTGTTTTTT TRBV2 NA many TRBJ2-2
CASSLVTSEYNEQFF TGTGCCAGCAGCTTGGTGACTTCCGAATACAATGAGCAGTTCTTC TRBV13 NA NA TRBJ2-1
CASSLAGLAGETQYF TGTGCCAGCAGCTTAGCGGGACTAGCGGGAGAGACCCAGTACTTC TRBV7-2 TRBD2 NA TRBJ2-5
CASSTPGDRINEKLFF TGTGCCAGTAGTACACCCGGGGACAGAATAAATGAAAAACTGTTTTTT TRBV19 TRBD1 NA TRBJ1-4
CASSQEPLSYNQPQHF TGCGCCAGCAGCCAAGAACCGCTTAGCTACAATCAGCCCCAGCATTTT TRBV4-1 NA NA TRBJ1-5
CASSAISGGHTEAFF TGTGCCAGCAGCGCGATTTCAGGGGGCCACACTGAAGCTTTCTTT TRBV7-3 TRBD1 NA TRBJ1-1
CASSQVWTGTSEQYF TGTGCCAGCAGCCAAGTTTGGACAGGGACTTCCGAGCAGTACTTC TRBV3-1/TRBV3-2 TRBD1 NA TRBJ2-7
CASSTDRGGNQPQHF TGTGCCAGTAGCACAGACAGGGGGGGAAATCAGCCCCAGCATTTT TRBV19 TRBD1 few TRBJ1-5
CASSPPSGTGSNSPLHF TGTGCCAGCAGTCCGCCTTCCGGGACAGGATCAAATTCACCCCTCCACTTT TRBV28 TRBD1 NA TRBJ1-6
CASSTGGTAGNTIYF TGTGCCAGCTCAACAGGGGGGACGGCTGGAAACACCATATATTTT TRBV18 TRBD1 once TRBJ1-3
CATTDRNYGYTF TGTGCCACAACCGACAGGAACTATGGCTACACCTTC TRBV19 NA NA TRBJ1-2
CASRASSSYNSPLHF TGTGCCAGCAGGGCTAGCAGCTCCTATAATTCACCCCTCCACTTT TRBV7-2 NA NA TRBJ1-6
CASSPGRVESPLHF TGTGCCAGCAGCCCCGGGAGGGTAGAATCACCCCTCCACTTT TRBV7-3 NA NA TRBJ1-6
CASSLTSGQGGTQYF TGTGCCAGCAGCTTAACGTCCGGACAGGGTGGGACCCAGTACTTC TRBV7-3 TRBD1 NA TRBJ2-5
CASSLALGRGYTF TGTGCCAGCAGCTTAGCGCTGGGGCGAGGCTACACCTTC TRBV7-9 NA once TRBJ1-2
CASSQDLIKGRGNQPQHF TGCGCCAGCAGCCAAGATTTAATAAAGGGCAGGGGCAATCAGCCCCAGCATTTT TRBV4-1 NA NA TRBJ1-5
CATSRGGDSSYNEQFF TGTGCCACCAGCAGAGGAGGGGACAGCTCCTACAATGAGCAGTTCTTC TRBV15 TRBD1 NA TRBJ2-1
CASSSLRTGTTYEQYF TGTGCCAGCAGCAGTCTCCGGACAGGAACTACCTACGAGCAGTACTTC TRBV28 TRBD1 NA TRBJ2-7
CASSLAGTRDTQYF TGTGCCAGCAGCTTAGCTGGGACTAGAGATACGCAGTATTTT TRBV7-2 TRBD2 NA TRBJ2-3
CASSVRWDTEAFF TGTGCCAGCAGCGTCAGGTGGGACACTGAAGCTTTCTTT TRBV7-3 NA NA TRBJ1-1
CASSPGDRAHEQYF TGTGCCAGCTCACCGGGGGACAGGGCCCACGAGCAGTACTTC TRBV18 TRBD1 few TRBJ2-7